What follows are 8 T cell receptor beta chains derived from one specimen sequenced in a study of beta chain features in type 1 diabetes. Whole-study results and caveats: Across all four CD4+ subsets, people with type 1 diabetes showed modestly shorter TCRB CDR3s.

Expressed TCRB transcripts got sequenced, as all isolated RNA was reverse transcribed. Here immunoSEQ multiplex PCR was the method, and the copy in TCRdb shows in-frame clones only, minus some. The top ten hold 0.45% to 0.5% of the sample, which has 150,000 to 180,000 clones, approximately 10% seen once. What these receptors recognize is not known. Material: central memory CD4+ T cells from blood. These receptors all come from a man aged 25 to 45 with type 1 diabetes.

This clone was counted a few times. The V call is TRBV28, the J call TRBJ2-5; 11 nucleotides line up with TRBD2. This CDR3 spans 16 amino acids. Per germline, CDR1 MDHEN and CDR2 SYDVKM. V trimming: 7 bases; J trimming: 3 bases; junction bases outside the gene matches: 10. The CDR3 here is CASTPWGSGREETQYF. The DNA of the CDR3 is TGTGCCAGCACCCCTTGGGGTAGCGGGAGGGAAGAGACCCAGTACTTC.

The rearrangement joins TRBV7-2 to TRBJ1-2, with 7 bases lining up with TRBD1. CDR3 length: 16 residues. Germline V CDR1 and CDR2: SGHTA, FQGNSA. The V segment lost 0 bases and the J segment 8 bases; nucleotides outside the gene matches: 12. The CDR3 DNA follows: TGTGCCAGCAGCTTAGCAATCAACAGGGGTATGCGGGGCTACACCTTC. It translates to CASSLAINRGMRGYTF. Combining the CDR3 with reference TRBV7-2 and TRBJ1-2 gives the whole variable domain GAGVSQSPSNKVTEKGKDVELRCDPISGHTALYWYRQSLGQGLEFLIYFQGNSAPDKSGLPSDRFSAERTGGSVSTLTIQRTQQEDSAVYLCASSLAINRGMRGYTFGSGTRLTVV.

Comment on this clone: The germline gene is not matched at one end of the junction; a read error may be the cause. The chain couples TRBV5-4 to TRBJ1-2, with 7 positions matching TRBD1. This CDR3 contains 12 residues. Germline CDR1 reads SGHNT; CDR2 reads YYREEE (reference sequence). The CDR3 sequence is CASSHRGRGYTF. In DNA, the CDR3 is TGCGCCAGCAGCCACAGGGGACGAGGCTACACCTTC.

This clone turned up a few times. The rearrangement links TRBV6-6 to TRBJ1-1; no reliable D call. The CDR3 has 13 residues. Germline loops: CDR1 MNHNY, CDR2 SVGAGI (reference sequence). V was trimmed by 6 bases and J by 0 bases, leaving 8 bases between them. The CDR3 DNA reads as TGTGCCAGCAGGGAGATTATGAACACTGAAGCTTTCTTT. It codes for CASREIMNTEAFF.

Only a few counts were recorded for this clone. Here the CDR3 DNA reads TGTGCCAGCAGCCTTACCCGGGACTACGGCAATGAGCAGTTCTTC. Amino acids: CASSLTRDYGNEQFF. This chain connects TRBV7-2 to TRBJ2-1; 7 bases fit TRBD2. J lost 6 bases, V lost 5 bases, and 10 bases had no gene match. Per germline, CDR1 SGHTA and CDR2 FQGNSA. This CDR3 is built from 15 residues.

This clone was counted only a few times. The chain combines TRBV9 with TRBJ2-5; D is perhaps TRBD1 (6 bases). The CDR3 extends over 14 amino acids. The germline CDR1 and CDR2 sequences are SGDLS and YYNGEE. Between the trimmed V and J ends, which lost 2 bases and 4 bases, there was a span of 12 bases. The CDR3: CASSVWDTRETQYF. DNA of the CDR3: TGTGCCAGCAGCGTTTGGGACACAAGAGAGACCCAGTACTTC.

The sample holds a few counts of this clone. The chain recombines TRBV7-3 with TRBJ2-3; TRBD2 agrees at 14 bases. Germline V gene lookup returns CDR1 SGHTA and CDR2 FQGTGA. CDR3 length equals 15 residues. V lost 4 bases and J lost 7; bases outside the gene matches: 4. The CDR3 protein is CASSSTSGRGYTQYF. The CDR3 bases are TGTGCCAGCAGCTCGACTAGCGGGAGGGGATATACGCAGTATTTT.

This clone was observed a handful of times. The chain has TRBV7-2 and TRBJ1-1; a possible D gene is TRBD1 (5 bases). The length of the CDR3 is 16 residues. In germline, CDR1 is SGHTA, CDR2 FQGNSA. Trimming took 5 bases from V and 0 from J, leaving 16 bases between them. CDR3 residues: CASSVTSTGLNTEAFF. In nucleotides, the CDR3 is TGTGCCAGCAGCGTTACTTCCACAGGACTGAACACTGAAGCTTTCTTT.